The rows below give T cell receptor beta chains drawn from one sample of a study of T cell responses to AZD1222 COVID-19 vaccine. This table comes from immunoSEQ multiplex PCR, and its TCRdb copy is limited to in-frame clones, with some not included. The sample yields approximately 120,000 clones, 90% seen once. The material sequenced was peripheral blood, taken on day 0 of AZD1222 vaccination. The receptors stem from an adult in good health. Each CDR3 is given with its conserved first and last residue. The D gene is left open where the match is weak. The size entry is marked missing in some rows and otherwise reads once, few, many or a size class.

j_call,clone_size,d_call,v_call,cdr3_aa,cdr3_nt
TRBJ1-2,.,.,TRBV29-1,CSVAAAGVDGYTF,TGCAGCGTTGCAGCCGCAGGGGTGGATGGCTACACCTTC
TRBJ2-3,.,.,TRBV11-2,CASSEWGRDTDTQYF,TGTGCCAGCAGCGAATGGGGGCGGGACACAGATACGCAGTATTTT
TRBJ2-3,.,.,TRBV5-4,CASTLGTGSGTLDTQYF,TGTGCCAGCACCTTAGGGACCGGGTCAGGGACTTTAGATACGCAGTATTTT
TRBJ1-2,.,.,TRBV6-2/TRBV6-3,CASSTSQGAYDYGYTF,.
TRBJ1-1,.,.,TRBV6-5,CASHRELYTEAFF,TGTGCCAGCCACAGGGAGCTGTACACTGAAGCTTTCTTT
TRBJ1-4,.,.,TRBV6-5,CASGGTTNEKLFF,TGTGCCAGCGGCGGGACAACTAATGAAAAACTGTTTTTT
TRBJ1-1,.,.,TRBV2,CASSGKVMNTEAFF,TGTGCCAGCAGTGGTAAGGTGATGAACACTGAAGCTTTCTTT
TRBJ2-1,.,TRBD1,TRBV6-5,CASRPLTGGNNEQFF,TGTGCCAGCAGACCCCTGACAGGGGGAAACAATGAGCAGTTCTTC
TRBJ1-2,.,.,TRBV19,CASSNKGDYGYTF,TGTGCCAGTAGTAACAAGGGGGACTATGGCTACACCTTC
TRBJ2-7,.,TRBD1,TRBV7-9,CASSLSGTASYEQYF,TGTGCCAGCAGCTTATCCGGGACAGCATCCTACGAGCAGTACTTC
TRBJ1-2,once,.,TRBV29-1,CSVVPGYTF,TGCAGCGTTGTCCCCGGCTACACCTTC
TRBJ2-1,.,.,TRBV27,CASSLGNSEQFF,TGTGCCAGCAGTTTGGGTAACAGTGAGCAGTTCTTC
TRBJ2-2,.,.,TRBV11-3,CASSLVGYTGELFF,TGTGCCAGCAGCTTAGTGGGATATACCGGGGAGCTGTTTTTT
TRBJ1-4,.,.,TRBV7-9,CASSYGHQTNEKLFF,TGTGCCAGCAGCTATGGACACCAAACTAATGAAAAACTGTTTTTT
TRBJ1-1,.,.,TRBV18,CASSPPRVTNTEAFF,TGTGCCAGCTCACCACCGAGAGTTACCAACACTGAAGCTTTCTTT
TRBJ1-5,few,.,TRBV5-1,CASSLVPQSQPQHF,TGCGCCAGCAGCTTGGTTCCCCAAAGTCAGCCCCAGCATTTT
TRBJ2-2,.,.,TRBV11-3,CASSFGAVTGELFF,TGTGCCAGCAGCTTCGGGGCGGTCACCGGGGAGCTGTTTTTT
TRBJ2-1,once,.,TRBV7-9,CASSKSVGRYNEQFF,TGTGCCAGCAGCAAAAGCGTAGGAAGGTACAATGAGCAGTTCTTC
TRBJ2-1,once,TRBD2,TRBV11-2,CASSPGLALSNEQFF,TGTGCCAGCAGCCCGGGACTAGCATTATCCAATGAGCAGTTCTTC
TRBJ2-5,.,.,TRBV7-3,CASSSQPGGETQYF,TGTGCCAGCAGCTCCCAGCCAGGGGGGGAGACCCAGTACTTC
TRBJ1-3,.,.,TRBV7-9,CASSLVTKAGNTIYF,TGTGCCAGCAGCTTAGTGACAAAGGCTGGAAACACCATATATTTT
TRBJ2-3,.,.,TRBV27,CASGTRPHTQYF,TGTGCCAGCGGGACCAGGCCTCATACGCAGTATTTT
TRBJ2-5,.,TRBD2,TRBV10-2,CASSLGLAGGLGDQETQYF,TGCGCCAGCAGTTTGGGACTAGCGGGAGGTTTGGGGGACCAAGAGACCCAGTACTTC
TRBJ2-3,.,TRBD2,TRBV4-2,CASSPLAGVGTDTQYF,TGTGCCAGCAGCCCCCTAGCGGGAGTTGGTACAGATACGCAGTATTTT
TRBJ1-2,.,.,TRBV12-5,CASGLRVVGQKNNYGYTF,TGTGCTAGTGGTTTGCGAGTCGTCGGGCAGAAGAACAACTATGGCTACACCTTC
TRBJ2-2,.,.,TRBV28,CASSTGLTGELFF,TGTGCCAGCAGCACAGGGTTAACCGGGGAGCTGTTTTTT
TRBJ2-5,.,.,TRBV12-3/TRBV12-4,CASSFAGETQYF,TGTGCCAGCAGTTTTGCGGGGGAGACCCAGTACTTC
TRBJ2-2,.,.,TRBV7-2,CASSLQPASEGELFF,TGTGCCAGCAGCTTACAACCCGCCAGCGAGGGGGAGCTGTTTTTT